These 5 T cell receptor beta chains came from one sample sequenced in a study of technical replicates of blood from several donors. TCRdb keeps only in-frame clones here, not all; method: immunoSEQ multiplex PCR. The sample holds 60,000 or so clones, approximately 90% seen once. The sequencing input was PBMCs. Receptors originate from a human donor in good health. Some clones in this sample may be carry-over from other donors' samples.

This clone was seen a few times. This chain links TRBV7-6 with TRBJ2-7; 7 nucleotides agree with TRBD1. J was trimmed by 2 bases and V by 2 bases; bases with no gene match: 6. The CDR3 is 15 residues long. CDR1 and CDR2 (germline): SGHVS, FNYEAQ. Here the CDR3 DNA reads TGTGCCAGCAGCTTATTACTACAGGGGACCTACGAGCAGTACTTC. It yields the protein CASSLLLQGTYEQYF.

The V call is TRBV4-1, the J call TRBJ2-7; 12 positions match TRBD2. The CDR3 is made up of 15 amino acids. CDR1 is MGHRA, CDR2 YSYEKL, per germline. V dropped 8 bases and J dropped 7; count of bases not matched to a gene: 12. CDR3 loop: CASRNNPGLAGEQYF. Here the CDR3 DNA reads TGCGCCAGCCGAAATAACCCGGGACTAGCGGGTGAGCAGTACTTC.

DNA for the CDR3: TGTGCCAGCAGTGGAACGGGACAGGGTTTACGGGAGCAGTTCTTC. Residues: CASSGTGQGLREQFF. This chain connects TRBV6-5 to TRBJ2-1, with TRBD1 matching 9 bases. The CDR3 is 15 amino acids. The J segment lost 10 bases and the V segment lost 5 bases, leaving 12 bases of the junction unmatched. Germline V gene sequence: CDR1 MNHEY, CDR2 SVGAGI.

The V gene is TRBV30, the J gene TRBJ2-1; no clear D gene. The ends were cut back, 2 bases at V and 6 bases at J, with 11 bases in the middle. Germline V gives CDR1 GTSNPN, CDR2 SVGIG (reference sequence). This CDR3 contains 13 residues. Here the CDR3 reads CAWSTRNFNEQFF. CDR3 in DNA: TGTGCCTGGAGTACGAGGAACTTCAATGAGCAGTTCTTC.

The DNA for the CDR3 is TGTGCCAGCAGCTTAGTTTCGGGGGGGGGAGGCTACACCTTC. Amino acid sequence: CASSLVSGGGGYTF. The chain carries TRBV7-2 and TRBJ1-2, with a tentative D call TRBD1 (5 bases). This CDR3 is 14 amino acids long. Trimming shortened V by 1 base and J by 8 bases, and 14 bases separated the two germline ends. CDR1 is SGHTA and CDR2 is FQGNSA in the germline V gene. The full variable domain, completed using reference TRBV7-2 and TRBJ1-2, is GAGVSQSPSNKVTEKGKDVELRCDPISGHTALYWYRQSLGQGLEFLIYFQGNSAPDKSGLPSDRFSAERTGGSVSTLTIQRTQQEDSAVYLCASSLVSGGGGYTFGSGTRLTVV.